The 12 T cell receptor beta chains reported below all come from one sample, sequenced in a study of radiotherapy plus CTLA-4 blockade in lung cancer. Some clones are missing from TCRdb's copy, which holds only in-frame ones; the method was immunoSEQ multiplex PCR. The sample lists approximately 80,000 clones, under 75% seen once, with 8% to 10% in the top ten. The sample was peripheral blood, taken from a patient treated with radiotherapy plus ipilimumab. These receptors were obtained from a human donor with non-small cell lung cancer whose response to radiotherapy plus ipilimumab could not be evaluated.

As concerns this clone: Its ends do not fully match the called genes, so a read error is possible. This chain uses TRBV5-6 with TRBJ2-4; TRBD2 is a possible D gene (6 bases). Germline CDR1 reads SGHDT; CDR2 reads YYEEEE. The CDR3 runs 13 residues. The CDR3 bases are TGTGCCAGCAGCCGGCCGGAGGGCAAATCTTCCCGCTTC. This sequence encodes CASSRPEGKSSRF. Full variable domain (outside the CDR3, taken from reference TRBV5-6 and TRBJ2-4): DAGVTQSPTHLIKTRGQQVTLRCSPKSGHDTVSWYQQALGQGPQFIFQYYEEEERQRGNFPDRFSGHQFPNYSSELNVNALLLGDSALYLCASSRPEGKSSRFGAGTRLSVL.

The rearrangement links TRBV5-6 to TRBJ1-5, with D possibly being TRBD1 (6 bases). Germline CDR1 SGHDT, CDR2 YYEEEE. The CDR3 consists of 16 residues. V was cut by 0 bases and J by 0 bases, with 10 bases left in between. CDR3 sequence reads: CASSLGRGYSNQPQHF. CDR3 nucleotides: TGTGCCAGCAGCTTGGGCAGGGGATATAGCAATCAGCCCCAGCATTTT.

The chain combines TRBV6-5 with TRBJ1-1; D uncertain. V was shortened by 5 bases and J by 1 base, with 11 bases between the two germline ends. The V gene's germline CDR1 is MNHEY and CDR2 SVGAGI. The CDR3 is made up of 14 amino acids. CDR3 nucleotide sequence: TGTGCCAGCAGTGGCGGGGAGGGGAACACTGAAGCTTTCTTT. Its translation is CASSGGEGNTEAFF.

The rearrangement joins TRBV2 to TRBJ1-5, with 7 positions matching TRBD1. The CDR3 spans 15 residues. Germline CDR1 is SNHLY and CDR2 is FYNNEI. The V and J ends lost 1 base and 7 bases, in that order; junction bases with no gene match: 7. CDR3 nucleotides: TGTGCCAGCAGTGAAGGGGACAGTCCGGGGCAGCCCCAGCATTTT. Encoded protein: CASSEGDSPGQPQHF.

The chain carries TRBV7-9 and TRBJ1-2; 7 bases fit TRBD1. Germline values: CDR1 SEHNR, CDR2 FQNEAQ (reference sequence). There are 14 residues in the CDR3. The J segment lost 2 bases and the V segment lost 5 bases, leaving 5 bases of the junction unmatched. In nucleotides, the CDR3 is TGTGCCAGCAGCCGACAGGGAGGAAACTATGGCTACACCTTC. The encoded protein is CASSRQGGNYGYTF.

The gene calls are TRBV28 and TRBJ1-3; TRBD1 is a possible D gene (5 bases). V was cut by 2 bases and J by 4 bases, with 18 bases left in between. Germline-derived CDR1 and CDR2 are MDHEN and SYDVKM. The CDR3 runs to 17 residues. CDR3 bases: TGTGCCAGCAGTTTAATGGGGGGACGAAGTTTAGGAAACACCATATATTTT. Encoded protein: CASSLMGGRSLGNTIYF.

A word on this clone: The junction shows a germline mismatch at one end, possibly a read error. Other DNA sequences in this sample translate to the same CDR3. This chain connects TRBV19 to TRBJ1-6; 9 nucleotides match TRBD1. The CDR3 extends over 14 amino acids. Per the germline V gene, CDR1 is LNHDA and CDR2 is SQIVND (reference sequence). The CDR3 DNA reads as TGTGCCAGTACCTCACAGGGGGCAAATTCCCCCCTCCACTTT. Protein product: CASTSQGANSPLHF. The full variable domain, completed using reference TRBV19 and TRBJ1-6, is DGGITQSPKYLFRKEGQNVTLSCEQNLNHDAMYWYRQDPGQGLRLIYYSQIVNDFQKGDIAEGYSVSREKKESFPLTVTSAQKNPTAFYLCASTSQGANSPLHFGNGTRLTVT.

The CDR3 bases are TGTGCCAGCAGCGTAGTTAGCATGGAGACCCAGTACTTC. It is translated as CASSVVSMETQYF. V and J are TRBV9 and TRBJ2-5; D uncertain. Germline V gene data show CDR1 as SGDLS and CDR2 as YYNGEE. Trimming pared 0 bases from V and 5 bases from J, leaving 8 bases between. The CDR3 contains 13 residues.

The chain uses TRBV15 and TRBJ2-7, with a weak D call TRBD2 (7 bases). Germline values: CDR1 LNHNV, CDR2 YYDKDF (reference sequence). The CDR3 runs 16 residues. Trimming took 5 bases from V and 1 from J, leaving 18 bases between them. CDR3 sequence: CATSPGSGGLSYEQYF. The CDR3 coding sequence is TGTGCCACCAGCCCAGGGTCGGGGGGCTTGTCCTACGAGCAGTACTTC.

The chain recombines TRBV5-4 with TRBJ2-1; 8 bases agree with TRBD2. CDR1 SGHNT and CDR2 YYREEE come from the germline V gene (reference sequence). With 3 bases clipped from V and 3 bases from J, the junction kept 5 bases outside the gene matches. The CDR3 loop spans 15 amino acids. CDR3 nucleotides: TGTGCCAGCAGCTCTTACGCGGGGGGCTACAATGAGCAGTTCTTC. As protein: CASSSYAGGYNEQFF. Supplemented by reference TRBV5-4 and TRBJ2-1, the full variable domain reads ETGVTQSPTHLIKTRGQQVTLRCSSQSGHNTVSWYQQALGQGPQFIFQYYREEENGRGNFPPRFSGLQFPNYSSELNVNALELDDSALYLCASSSYAGGYNEQFFGPGTRLTVL.

The V and J genes are TRBV6-4 and TRBJ1-1; D remains unclear. Germline loops: CDR1 MRHNA, CDR2 SNTAGT. The CDR3 consists of 13 residues. Trimming removed 5 bases at V and 1 base at J, with 8 bases between. CDR3 loop: CASSPTENTEAFF. In DNA, the CDR3 is TGTGCCAGCAGTCCTACAGAGAACACTGAAGCTTTCTTT.

The chain links TRBV18 to TRBJ2-2, with 10 bases fitting TRBD1. This CDR3 has 17 residues. V lost 3 bases, J lost 0 bases, and 4 bases stayed unmatched. Germline loops: CDR1 KGHSH, CDR2 LQKENI. The CDR3 coding sequence is TGTGCCAGCTCACCCCTGACAGGGGGCTCGAACACCGGGGAGCTGTTTTTT. It encodes CASSPLTGGSNTGELFF.